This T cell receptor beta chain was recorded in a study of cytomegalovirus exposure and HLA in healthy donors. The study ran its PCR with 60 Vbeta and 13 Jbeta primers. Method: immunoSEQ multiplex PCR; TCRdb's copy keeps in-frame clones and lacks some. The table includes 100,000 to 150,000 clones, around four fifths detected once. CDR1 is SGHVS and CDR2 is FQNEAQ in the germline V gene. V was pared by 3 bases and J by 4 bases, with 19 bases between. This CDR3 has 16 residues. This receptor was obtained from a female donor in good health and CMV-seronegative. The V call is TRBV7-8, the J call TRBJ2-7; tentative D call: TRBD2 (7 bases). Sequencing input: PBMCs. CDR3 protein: CASSLRGGLVQYEQYF. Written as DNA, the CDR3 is TGTGCCAGCAGCTTGAGGGGGGGGCTGGTTCAGTACGAGCAGTACTTC.